The following is a T cell receptor (beta chain) sequence with its context. Its antigen is currently not known. No quality values exist for individual bases; no much larger clone is one base distant. The library was obtained by the immunoSEQ multiplex PCR assay. TCRdb took this table from immuneACCESS and kept in-frame rearrangements with V and J called. Such tables lack part of the clones; where checked against another copy, unresolved V genes explain under half of the gap, and the rest is unexplained. A total of about 30,000 clones appear in this sample, approximately 85% of them only once. The ten largest clones represent around 6.7% of the sample. The CDR3, cysteine through phenylalanine, is 15 amino acids long. Only CDR3 DNA is held: 45 bases, read in frame from base 1. Sequences SGHTA (CDR1) and FQGNSA (CDR2) are obtained from the germline V gene. V loses 1 base of germline sequence and J loses 4 bases, and the interval between the two ends is 11 bases.

These data are taken from a study of control samples from healthy donors and cancer patients (dated by TCRdb to about 2020). The TCR was taken from a woman aged 60-75 years with head and neck cancer. The material sequenced was PBMCs. This receptor chain uses TRBV7-2 and TRBJ1-5; no confident D gene assignment can be made. The DNA reads as follows: TGTGCCAGCAGCTTAGTAGCCGGCATAAATCAGCCCCAGCATTTT. It translates to CASSLVAGINQPQHF.